These T cell receptor beta chains were read from a single sample in a study of T cell responses to AZD1222 COVID-19 vaccine. Libraries were prepared by immunoSEQ multiplex PCR; TCRdb keeps only in-frame clonotypes and omits some of them. Of 86,000 or so clones listed, roughly 86% are singletons. This material consisted of peripheral blood, taken 28 days after the second AZD1222 dose. These receptors were taken from an adult who received the AZD1222 COVID-19 vaccine. The CDR3 runs from the conserved cysteine through the conserved F or W. A D gene is named only where the DNA matches it firmly. Size is omitted from some rows. Given values are once, few, many or a class for expanded clones.

- TRBJ2-2 TRBV18 TRBD1 CASSAGQGNTGELFF TGTGCCAGCTCAGCAGGACAGGGTAACACCGGGGAGCTGTTTTTT
- TRBJ2-2 TRBV7-3 TRBD2 CASSLTSGVTGELFF TGTGCCAGCAGCTTAACTAGCGGGGTCACCGGGGAGCTGTTTTTT
- TRBJ2-1 TRBV19 - CASSRGTYNEQFF TGTGCCAGCTCCCGGGGGACCTACAATGAGCAGTTCTTC
- TRBJ1-5 TRBV30 - CAWSGHIWGQPQHF TGTGCCTGGAGCGGCCATATCTGGGGTCAGCCCCAGCATTTT
once TRBJ1-4 TRBV11-2 - CASSPGDREKLFF TGTGCCAGCAGCCCAGGCGACAGAGAAAAACTGTTTTTT
- TRBJ2-5 TRBV28 - CASSLQGWETQYF TGTGCCAGCAGTTTACAGGGCTGGGAGACCCAGTACTTC
- TRBJ1-4 TRBV7-6 - CASSLIGATNEKLFF TGTGCCAGCAGCCTAATCGGGGCTACTAATGAAAAACTGTTTTTT
- TRBJ2-5 TRBV6-5 - CASQNTRWETQYF TGTGCCAGCCAAAATACCCGATGGGAGACCCAGTACTTC
- TRBJ1-5 TRBV6-6 - CATLATGNTSPQHF TGTGCCACCTTGGCGACGGGGAATACGTCGCCCCAGCATTTT
- TRBJ1-1 TRBV9 - CASSAMDRPNTEAFF TGTGCCAGCAGCGCAATGGACAGACCGAACACTGAAGCTTTCTTT
- TRBJ1-1 TRBV24-1 - CATSEDGLLPAFF TGTGCCACCAGTGAGGACGGTCTGTTGCCGGCTTTCTTT
- TRBJ1-1 TRBV27 - CASSRGGAERNTEAFF TGTGCCAGCAGTCGAGGAGGGGCCGAGAGGAACACTGAAGCTTTCTTT
- TRBJ1-5 TRBV10-2 - CASSPGGNQPQHF TGCGCCAGCAGTCCAGGGGGCAATCAGCCCCAGCATTTT
- TRBJ2-1 TRBV13 TRBD2 CASSLERAGGHNEQFF TGTGCCAGCAGCTTAGAGAGAGCGGGAGGACACAATGAGCAGTTCTTC
- TRBJ2-4 TRBV20-1 TRBD1 CSALGPTGGYF TGCAGTGCTTTAGGCCCGACAGGGGGGTACTTC
- TRBJ1-3 TRBV18 TRBD1 CASSPGTERNTIYF TGTGCCAGCTCACCGGGGACAGAGAGAAACACCATATATTTT
- TRBJ1-1 TRBV5-1 - CATNTGQNTEAFF TGCGCCACCAACACGGGACAGAACACTGAAGCTTTCTTT
- TRBJ2-3 TRBV6-5 TRBD2 CASSLRGGLDTQYF TGTGCCAGCAGTTTGCGGGGGGGCCTAGATACGCAGTATTTT
- TRBJ1-6 TRBV30 - CAWTFGLSTLHF TGTGCCTGGACTTTTGGGTTGTCCACCCTCCACTTT
- TRBJ1-2 TRBV30 - CAWSVGPGAYGYTF TGTGCCTGGAGTGTCGGTCCAGGGGCCTATGGCTACACCTTC
- TRBJ2-7 TRBV7-2 TRBD2 CASSSRGGYEQYF TGTGCCAGCAGCTCTAGGGGAGGGTACGAGCAGTACTTC
- TRBJ2-1 TRBV9 TRBD2 CASSPEGLAGGYEQFF TGTGCCAGCAGCCCGGAGGGGCTAGCGGGGGGGTATGAGCAGTTCTTC
- TRBJ1-5 TRBV6-5 - CASSSGNQPQHF TGTGCCAGCAGTTCGGGGAATCAGCCCCAGCATTTT
- TRBJ1-3 TRBV18 TRBD1 CASSPPGQVGNTIYF TGTGCCAGCTCACCACCCGGACAGGTCGGAAACACCATATATTTT
- TRBJ2-2 TRBV5-1 - CASSGGRGTGELFF TGCGCCAGCTCCGGAGGCAGGGGCACCGGGGAGCTGTTTTTT
- TRBJ1-5 TRBV6-2/TRBV6-3 - CASSTPPGLGWHF TGTGCCAGCAGCACCCCCCCAGGGTTGGGGTGGCATTTT
once TRBJ1-1 TRBV5-4 - CASSPGHPNTEAFF TGTGCCAGCAGCCCGGGACATCCGAACACTGAAGCTTTCTTT
- TRBJ2-3 TRBV19 - CASSPRVDTQYF TGTGCCAGTAGTCCCCGGGTAGATACGCAGTATTTT
few TRBJ1-6 TRBV7-9 - CASSSPTSRGYNSPLHF TGTGCCAGCAGCTCCCCTACGAGCCGGGGCTATAATTCACCCCTCCACTTT
- TRBJ2-1 TRBV7-2 TRBD1 CASSHRDRHNEQFF TGTGCCAGCAGCCACCGGGACAGGCACAATGAGCAGTTCTTC
- TRBJ1-2 TRBV9 TRBD1 CASSAPDRGYGYTF TGTGCCAGCAGCGCCCCAGACAGGGGATATGGCTACACCTTC
- TRBJ1-4 TRBV25-1 - CASSDQGRLATNEKLFF TGTGCCAGCAGTGATCAGGGGCGTCTCGCAACTAATGAAAAACTGTTTTTT
- TRBJ2-1 TRBV5-1 - CASSLVSGPYNEQFF TGCGCCAGCAGCTTGGTTAGCGGACCATACAATGAGCAGTTCTTC
- TRBJ2-7 TRBV30 - CAWTNLLGTEQYF TGTGCCTGGACTAACCTTCTCGGGACCGAGCAGTACTTC
- TRBJ1-1 TRBV7-9 - CASSLELGTEAFF TGTGCCAGCAGCTTAGAACTGGGCACTGAAGCTTTCTTT
few TRBJ2-3 TRBV30 - CAWGGTPDTQYF TGTGCCTGGGGGGGGACGCCAGATACGCAGTATTTT
- TRBJ1-6 TRBV10-3 - CAISETVSYNSPLHF TGTGCCATCAGTGAGACAGTCTCCTATAATTCACCCCTCCACTTT
once TRBJ2-7 TRBV7-2 - CASSSLGPREQYF TGTGCCAGCAGCTCGTTGGGGCCACGGGAGCAGTACTTC
- TRBJ1-3 TRBV18 - CASSPDGLQVYF TGTGCCAGCTCACCCGACGGGCTACAGGTATATTTT
- TRBJ2-2 TRBV5-7 - CASSPFSKQGTGELFF TGTGCCAGCAGCCCTTTTAGCAAGCAGGGCACCGGGGAGCTGTTTTTT
- TRBJ2-2 TRBV6-4 TRBD1 CASSDTDRALTGELFF TGTGCCAGCAGTGACACGGACAGGGCGTTAACCGGGGAGCTGTTTTTT
- TRBJ2-1 TRBV12-3/TRBV12-4 - CASSLAVLEQFF TGTGCCAGCAGTTTAGCGGTCCTTGAGCAGTTCTTC
- TRBJ2-1 TRBV6-4 - CATRRGAQINEQFF TGTGCCACCAGGAGGGGGGCGCAGATTAATGAGCAGTTCTTC